This TCR beta chain comes out of a study of blood T cells in healthy people across ages. After removal of 7 bases from V and 2 bases from J, the junction contained 14 bases not matched to a gene. This CDR3 region has 16 residues. CDR1 SNHLY and CDR2 FYNNEI come from the germline V gene. The use of a sample-barcoded 5' primer and a J-beta primer mix characterized a second PCR of about 6 to 11 cycles. Using its own MiXCR run on the 5' RACE reads, TCRdb lists one record per CDR3 protein. The data contain 1.5 million or so distinct CDR3 sequences, roughly two fifths of them seen just once; the ten biggest clones take up around 4%.

Input material: blood. The receptor was isolated from a woman in her late teens or twenties in good health. The chain couples TRBV2 to TRBJ2-7, with 7 nucleotides matching TRBD2. CDR3 nucleotides: TGTGCCAGCACACGAAGCGGGACGACTTATACCTACGAGCAGTACTTC. Protein product: CASTRSGTTYTYEQYF.